The clone carrying this T cell receptor (beta chain) was recorded many times. Assembly of TCR beta libraries relied on iRepertoire HTBI primers together with Arm-PCR of CDR3 regions. From the multiplex PCR reads, TCRdb called clonotypes with MiXCR, one entry per CDR3 protein. The profile shows about 310,000 distinct CDR3 sequences, roughly a fifth of them singletons. As to time point: persistent/refractory GD, antithyroid drugs over 5 years with positive TRAb. The TCR library used RNA extracted from PBMCs. This entry belongs to a study of regulatory T cells in long-lasting Graves disease. Trimming shortened V by 6 bases and J by 6 bases, and 8 bases separated the two germline ends. Germline loops: CDR1 SNHLY, CDR2 FYNNEI. CDR3 length equals 11 residues.

The sequencing used peripheral blood mononuclear cells (PBMCs), collected when the disease was refractory, from a patient treated with antithyroid drugs. The genes are TRBV2 and TRBJ1-1; D uncertain. The sequence came from a female donor with Graves disease. CDR3 loop: CASRTTPEAFF. In DNA, the CDR3 is TGTGCCAGCAGGACCACCCCTGAAGCTTTCTTT.